This T cell receptor beta chain comes out of a study of blood T cell repertoires in COVID-19. The overall study: The United States, Italy and Spain provided the acute and convalescent COVID-19 samples.

Recruited during active infection, patients (from Seattle) were subsequently followed longitudinally. Sequencing used immunoSEQ multiplex PCR; TCRdb keeps in-frame clones, though not all of them. The repertoire holds roughly 220,000 clones, with 86% as singletons. The sequence derives from a woman aged 45-65 years with COVID-19, enrolled during active disease. Sequencing input: peripheral blood.

For the CDR3, the DNA is TGTGCCAGCAGCTTGCCCACAGGGGAGGCCTACAATGAGCAGTTCTTC. This translates into CASSLPTGEAYNEQFF. The V call is TRBV5-6, the J call TRBJ2-1, with TRBD1 as a possible D gene (7 bases). Trimming shortened V by 1 base and J by 2 bases, and 13 bases separated the two germline ends. There are 16 residues in the CDR3. Germline lookup yields CDR1 SGHDT and CDR2 YYEEEE. Together with reference TRBV5-6 and TRBJ2-1, the CDR3 gives the full variable domain: DAGVTQSPTHLIKTRGQQVTLRCSPKSGHDTVSWYQQALGQGPQFIFQYYEEEERQRGNFPDRFSGHQFPNYSSELNVNALLLGDSALYLCASSLPTGEAYNEQFFGPGTRLTVL.